These 21 T cell receptor beta chains were sequenced from one sample in a study of T-cell memory formation after mild COVID-19. Via MiXCR, TCRdb re-called the 5' RACE reads, giving one row per CDR3 protein. The table shows approximately 150,000 distinct CDR3 sequences, with approximately 14% occurring only once. Sequences were obtained from PBMCs or a T cell subset sorted from them (not recorded which). All receptors derive from an adult woman who had mild COVID-19 (a few samples of this study predate the infection). Cell type and time point are not known.

The chain uses TRBV20-1 and TRBJ2-1; 7 positions agree with TRBD1. CDR1 DFQATT and CDR2 SNEGSKA come from the germline V gene (reference sequence). This CDR3 has 15 amino acids. Trimming cost V 2 bases and J 2 bases; bases outside gene matches: 6. The CDR3 region is CSARSRQGTYNEQFF. CDR3 nucleotides: TGCAGTGCTAGATCGCGACAGGGTACCTACAATGAGCAGTTCTTC.

The chain links TRBV15 to TRBJ2-7; TRBD2 is a possible D gene (5 bases). The CDR3 length is 16 residues. The germline CDR1 and CDR2 sequences are LNHNV and YYDKDF (reference sequence). V gave up 2 bases and J gave up 1 base, with 15 bases separating them. CDR3 DNA: TGTGCCACCAGCAGATTCCCCTTGGGAGATTCCTACGAGCAGTACTTC. Amino acid sequence: CATSRFPLGDSYEQYF.

This clonotype came up many times. The chain employs TRBV29-1 and TRBJ2-2; no clear D. Germline CDR1 reads SQVTM; CDR2 reads ANQGSEA. V lost 2 bases and J lost 5, with 6 bases in between. The CDR3 has 12 residues. In nucleotides, the CDR3 is TGCAGCGTTGAAAGGAAGACCGGGGAGCTGTTTTTT. Translating it yields CSVERKTGELFF.

This clonotype came up a few times. CDR3 sequence reads: CASSQVEFRAPDSPLHF. The DNA of the CDR3 is TGCGCCAGCAGCCAAGTCGAATTCAGGGCGCCTGATTCACCCCTCCACTTT. J is TRBJ1-6 and V is TRBV4-1; D might be TRBD1 (5 bases). Germline V gene lookup returns CDR1 MGHRA and CDR2 YSYEKL. V gave up 1 base and J gave up 8 bases, with 18 bases separating them. The CDR3 contains 17 residues.

V usage is TRBV20-1 and J usage is TRBJ1-5; D is undetermined. The V end lost 0 bases, the J end lost 6 bases, and 18 bases lay between the germline ends. The CDR3 sequence is 16 residues long. Germline V gene data show CDR1 as DFQATT and CDR2 as SNEGSKA (reference sequence). Here the CDR3 reads CSARDLSAPSSQPQHF. CDR3 coding DNA: TGCAGTGCTAGAGATCTATCGGCACCCAGTAGTCAGCCCCAGCATTTT.

The genes are TRBV6-6 and TRBJ1-1; maybe TRBD1 (6 bases). CDR3 length equals 15 residues. The V end lost 6 bases, the J end lost 7 bases, and 21 bases lay between the germline ends. Germline V gene sequence: CDR1 MNHNY, CDR2 SVGAGI (reference sequence). CDR3: CASSYSGGQKIEAFF. The CDR3, as DNA: TGTGCCAGCAGCTATTCGGGGGGCCAGAAAATTGAAGCTTTCTTT.

The gene calls are TRBV7-2 and TRBJ2-2, with D perhaps matching TRBD1 (5 bases). Trimming left V 5 bases short and J 3 bases short, with 13 bases between. Germline lookup yields CDR1 SGHTA and CDR2 FQGNSA. This CDR3 has 15 amino acids. CDR3 amino acids: CASSLVRVHTGELFF. The DNA for the CDR3 is TGTGCCAGCAGCCTAGTCAGGGTTCACACCGGGGAGCTGTTTTTT.

The sample holds a few counts of this clonotype. The chain is built from TRBV24-1 and TRBJ2-7; a weak D match, TRBD2 (5 bases). The V and J ends lost 1 base and 0 bases respectively, with 15 bases between them. This CDR3 is built from 17 residues. Germline V gives CDR1 KGHDR, CDR2 SFDVKD. Here the CDR3 DNA reads TGTGCCACCAGTGATTTCCCACCTAGCAAAACCTCCTACGAGCAGTACTTC. It specifies CATSDFPPSKTSYEQYF.

The rearrangement links TRBV7-2 to TRBJ1-2; TRBD1 is a possible D gene (5 bases). The CDR3 totals 12 residues. Germline loops: CDR1 SGHTA, CDR2 FQGNSA. V lost 7 bases to trimming and J lost 4 bases, with 10 bases between them. The CDR3 DNA sequence: TGTGCCAGCATGGCAGGGCCCTATGGCTACACCTTC. This gives the protein CASMAGPYGYTF.

This clonotype was detected a few times. This rearrangement joins TRBV10-3 to TRBJ2-4; TRBD1 aligns across 7 bases. Germline CDR1 and CDR2: ENHRY and SYGVKD. The J segment lost 7 bases and the V segment lost 3 bases, leaving 12 bases of the junction unmatched. The CDR3 is 16 amino acids. CDR3 sequence reads: CAISDILLGQTNIQYF. The CDR3 nucleotides are TGTGCCATCAGTGACATTTTATTGGGACAGACTAACATTCAGTACTTC.

This clonotype appeared many times. The chain carries TRBV7-9 and TRBJ2-7, with TRBD2 as a possible D gene (5 bases). CDR3 length equals 12 residues. The germline V and J ends were trimmed by 5 bases and 6 bases, with 11 bases remaining between them. Germline V CDR1 and CDR2: SEHNR, FQNEAQ (reference sequence). CDR3: CASSTNRGEQYF. In DNA, the CDR3 is TGTGCCAGCAGCACCAACCGGGGCGAGCAGTACTTC.

Ten or more counts support this clonotype. The chain links TRBV7-2 to TRBJ2-4; D not resolved. Trimming took off 5 bases at V and 8 bases at J, with 7 bases between the two ends. Germline loops: CDR1 SGHTA, CDR2 FQGNSA. CDR3 length: 11 residues. The CDR3 loop reads CASSPSYIQYF. The CDR3 nucleotides read TGTGCCAGCAGCCCGAGTTACATTCAGTACTTC.

This sequence joins TRBV15 and TRBJ2-5; 7 bases match TRBD1. The length of the CDR3 is 16 residues. Trimming at V came to 3 bases and at J to 4 bases, leaving 11 bases not matched to a gene. CDR1 is LNHNV and CDR2 is YYDKDF in the germline V gene (reference sequence). This CDR3 reads CATSRGQPEMGETQYF. The CDR3 bases are TGTGCCACCAGCAGGGGACAGCCGGAAATGGGAGAGACCCAGTACTTC.

A few counts support this clonotype. The V gene is TRBV7-9, the J gene TRBJ2-5; D may be TRBD1 (6 bases). Trimming took off 5 bases at V and 5 bases at J, with 12 bases between the two ends. Per germline, CDR1 SEHNR and CDR2 FQNEAQ (reference sequence). The CDR3 sequence is 13 residues long. The CDR3 loop is CASSRGIGETQYF. CDR3 DNA sequence: TGTGCCAGCAGCAGGGGGATTGGGGAGACCCAGTACTTC.

The table lists this clonotype with a few counts. V is TRBV30 and J is TRBJ2-1; weak D call: TRBD2 (6 bases). The germline V gene encodes CDR1 GTSNPN and CDR2 SVGIG (reference sequence). V was shortened by 2 bases and J by 6 bases, with 8 bases between the two germline ends. CDR3 length: 12 residues. The CDR3: CAWSWRGNEQFF. The CDR3 bases are TGTGCCTGGAGTTGGAGGGGCAATGAGCAGTTCTTC.

This clonotype came up a few times. CDR3 in amino acids: CAWRSRASGRPQETQYF. CDR3 sequence (DNA): TGTGCCTGGAGATCGAGGGCATCCGGGAGGCCCCAAGAGACCCAGTACTTC. The V gene is TRBV30, the J gene TRBJ2-5, with 7 bases that match TRBD2. V was clipped by 3 bases and J by 1 base; unmatched bases: 14. CDR1 is GTSNPN and CDR2 is SVGIG in the germline V gene (reference sequence). CDR3 length: 17 amino acids.

Many counts were recorded for this clonotype. J is TRBJ2-5 and V is TRBV9, with 14 bases lining up with TRBD2. Trimming cost V 4 bases and J 4 bases; bases outside gene matches: 6. Germline CDR1 and CDR2: SGDLS and YYNGEE. The CDR3 is 16 residues long. For the CDR3, the DNA is TGTGCCAGCAGCCCCGGACTAGCGGGAGGTGGAGAGACCCAGTACTTC. Translated, it gives CASSPGLAGGGETQYF.

This clonotype has more than one count but fewer than ten. This chain uses TRBV7-2 with TRBJ2-1; the D call may be TRBD1 or TRBD2 (5 bases each). The CDR3 has 11 residues. Trimming removed 3 bases at V and 14 bases at J, with 11 bases between. The germline gives CDR1 SGHTA, CDR2 FQGNSA. The CDR3 loop reads CASSLLGEEFF. The CDR3 DNA follows: TGTGCCAGCAGCTTGTTGGGGGAAGAGTTCTTC.

The gene calls are TRBV24-1 and TRBJ2-3, with 8 bases that match TRBD2. The CDR3 totals 17 residues. V lost 2 bases to trimming and J lost 0 bases; unmatched junction nucleotides: 6. In germline, CDR1 is KGHDR, CDR2 SFDVKD. CDR3 DNA sequence: TGTGCCACCAGTGATTCTGGCGGGGGGCCTAGCACAGATACGCAGTATTTT. Its protein product is CATSDSGGGPSTDTQYF.

The chain combines TRBV10-3 with TRBJ2-7; D remains unclear. CDR3 length: 13 residues. Trimming removed 0 bases from V and 7 bases from J, with 10 bases in between. CDR1 is ENHRY, CDR2 SYGVKD, per germline. CDR3 DNA sequence: TGTGCCATCAGTGAGTCAAAGGTAGGGGAGCAGTACTTC. Encoded protein: CAISESKVGEQYF.

The gene calls are TRBV12-3 or TRBV12-4 and TRBJ1-2; D is unresolved. The CDR3 extends over 14 amino acids. Trimming took 6 bases from V and 6 from J, leaving 17 bases between them. CDR3 residues: CASSLFSRRDGYTF. Written as DNA, the CDR3 is TGTGCCAGCAGCCTTTTTTCCAGGCGCGATGGCTACACCTTC.